This TCR beta chain was captured in a study of cytomegalovirus exposure and HLA in healthy donors. Use of 60 Vbeta and 13 Jbeta primers characterized the PCR. The table came from immunoSEQ multiplex PCR; TCRdb's copy has only in-frame clones and leaves some out. Seen here are 35,000 to 55,000 clones, around 65% observed once, and the top ten hold approximately 8.4%. V was trimmed by 0 bases and J by 6 bases, leaving 14 bases between them. Germline assignment: CDR1 SGHTA and CDR2 FQGNSA. This CDR3 is built from 15 residues. As for this clone: What it binds is unknown.

Overall study results and limits: Researchers left out some V segments, among them TRBV6-2 and TRBV6-3, as indistinguishable.

This TCR was recovered from a human donor in good health. Sequenced material: PBMCs. The rearrangement links TRBV7-2 to TRBJ1-2; TRBD1 is a possible D gene (5 bases). Here the CDR3 DNA reads TGTGCCAGCAGCTTAGCGGGGTTCAGGGTAGATGGCTACACCTTC. Amino acid sequence: CASSLAGFRVDGYTF.